The 12 T cell receptor beta chains presented below share a single source sample, sequenced in a study of cytomegalovirus exposure and HLA in healthy donors. The primer mix had 60 Vbeta and 13 Jbeta primers. Method: immunoSEQ multiplex PCR; TCRdb's copy keeps in-frame clones and lacks some. Among 200,000 to 300,000 clones listed, approximately 84% were seen once. Sequencing was performed on PBMCs. The receptors shown here come from a middle-aged woman in good health and CMV-seropositive.

J is TRBJ1-1 and V is TRBV18; TRBD1 might be the D (6 bases). V shed 5 bases and J shed 5 bases, with 12 bases lying between them. Per the germline V gene, CDR1 is KGHSH and CDR2 is LQKENI. This CDR3 has 13 amino acids. Written as DNA, the CDR3 is TGTGCCAGCTCAAAAACAGGGATTACTGAAGCTTTCTTT. Protein: CASSKTGITEAFF.

The chain recombines TRBV6-6 with TRBJ1-1, with D maybe TRBD1 (5 bases). CDR1 MNHNY and CDR2 SVGAGI come from the germline V gene (reference sequence). The CDR3 runs to 13 residues. With 7 bases removed from V and 5 bases from J, the gap between germline ends came to 14 bases. The DNA of the CDR3 is TGTGCCAGCACCTGGGGGGGGACGACTGAAGCTTTCTTT. This encodes CASTWGGTTEAFF.

V gene TRBV6-6 combines with J gene TRBJ1-1; 7 bases are shared with TRBD1. J gave up 4 bases and V 6 bases, and 8 bases lay outside the gene matches. Germline V CDR1 and CDR2: MNHNY, SVGAGI (reference sequence). The CDR3 is 14 amino acids. DNA of the CDR3: TGTGCCAGCAGGAAGGGGGCTTCTGGCACTGAAGCTTTCTTT. This sequence encodes CASRKGASGTEAFF.

The chain uses TRBV10-3 and TRBJ2-7; 7 bases are shared with TRBD1. Germline CDR1 ENHRY, CDR2 SYGVKD. V shed 2 bases and J 0 bases; nucleotides not matched to a gene: 7. This CDR3 is built from 16 residues. The CDR3 nucleotides are TGTGCCATCAGTGAGACGTCCGGACAGGCCTCCTACGAGCAGTACTTC. It yields the protein CAISETSGQASYEQYF.

This clone was observed once. The chain uses TRBV30 and TRBJ2-7; D perhaps matches TRBD2 (5 bases). The CDR3 sequence is 13 residues long. Trimming cost V 2 bases and J 5 bases, with 13 bases left between them. Per germline, CDR1 GTSNPN and CDR2 SVGIG (reference sequence). CDR3 sequence reads: CAWSPGVLNEQYF. The CDR3 DNA sequence: TGTGCCTGGAGTCCCGGGGTGTTGAACGAGCAGTACTTC.

This clone was found once. This sequence joins TRBV10-3 and TRBJ2-7; D ambiguous. Trimming removed 6 bases at V and 6 bases at J, with 12 bases between. Germline values: CDR1 ENHRY, CDR2 SYGVKD. This CDR3 region has 12 residues. CDR3 nucleotides: TGTGCCATCAGCCCTCTAGGAAGCGAGCAGTACTTC. Protein product: CAISPLGSEQYF.

This chain links TRBV11-1 with TRBJ2-3; 7 bases are a match to TRBD1. CDR3 size: 14 residues. From germline, CDR1 is SGHAT and CDR2 FQDESV (reference sequence). The junction had 10 bases not matched to a gene; V was cut back by 9 bases and J by 4 bases. The CDR3 spells CASKGQPRSDTQYF. In nucleotides, the CDR3 is TGTGCCAGTAAGGGACAGCCTCGATCAGATACGCAGTATTTT.

The genes are TRBV6-5 and TRBJ1-1; no clear D. With 0 bases removed from V and 5 bases from J, the gap between germline ends came to 7 bases. Germline V CDR1 and CDR2: MNHEY, SVGAGI. The CDR3 loop spans 13 amino acids. CDR3 in DNA: TGTGCCAGCAGTTACTCAGGAGTGACTGAAGCTTTCTTT. It specifies CASSYSGVTEAFF.

The J gene is TRBJ2-7, the V gene TRBV5-1; tentative D call: TRBD2 (6 bases). The CDR3 is made up of 15 amino acids. V dropped 4 bases and J dropped 3 bases, with 17 bases sitting between them. Germline V lookup: CDR1 SGHRS, CDR2 YFSETQ. CDR3 sequence: CASSPVVAGSYEQYF. The CDR3 nucleotides are TGCGCCAGCAGCCCAGTGGTGGCGGGGAGCTACGAGCAGTACTTC.

This clone was counted only a few times. As DNA, the CDR3 is TGTGCCAGCAGCTTAGTGGGCGGGAAGGGCCAAGAGACCCAGTACTTC. This sequence encodes CASSLVGGKGQETQYF. The rearrangement uses TRBV7-2 and TRBJ2-5; a possible D gene is TRBD2 (6 bases). The length of the CDR3 is 16 residues. Germline V CDR1 and CDR2: SGHTA, FQGNSA. V was cut by 1 base and J by 1 base, with 13 bases left in between.

V usage is TRBV27 and J usage is TRBJ1-3; 7 nucleotides line up with TRBD1. This CDR3 has 14 residues. The ends lost 5 bases at V and 1 base at J; junction bases unmatched: 2. The germline CDR1 and CDR2 sequences are MNHEY and SMNVEV (reference sequence). CDR3 nucleotide sequence: TGTGCCAGCAGTCCGACAGGGTCTGGAAACACCATATATTTT. Its translation: CASSPTGSGNTIYF.

V and J are TRBV30 and TRBJ1-4; D possibly corresponds to TRBD1 (5 bases). CDR1 GTSNPN and CDR2 SVGIG come from the germline V gene (reference sequence). The V end lost 4 bases, the J end lost 5 bases, and 14 bases lay between the germline ends. This CDR3 contains 14 residues. In nucleotides, the CDR3 is TGTGCCTGGACCCAGACAGCCAAGAATGAAAAACTGTTTTTT. Its protein is CAWTQTAKNEKLFF.